This TCR beta chain was sequenced for a study of T cells in Graves' hyperthyroidism and ophthalmopathy. In its sample, this clonotype was seen many times. Deletions cut 5 bases from V and 7 bases from J, with 21 bases between. CDR3 length: 16 residues. Germline V gives CDR1 LNHDA, CDR2 SQIVND (reference sequence). Amplification targeted TCR beta CDR3 regions from RNA transcripts. First-round RT-PCR of the TCR CDR3 relied on the HTBI primer set. TCRdb redid the calling of the multiplex PCR reads with MiXCR, one entry per CDR3 protein. The sample contains hundreds of thousands of distinct CDR3 sequences, about 14% of which appear only once.

This receptor was obtained from a young man with Graves' ophthalmopathy. The sequenced sample consisted of blood. The V and J genes are TRBV19 and TRBJ2-1; tentative D call: TRBD2 (6 bases). The CDR3 sequence is CASSSIAGGPRNEQFF. CDR3 nucleotides: TGTGCCAGTAGTTCGATAGCAGGAGGGCCTAGGAATGAGCAGTTCTTC. The complete variable domain, with remaining parts taken from reference TRBV19 and TRBJ2-1, reads DGGITQSPKYLFRKEGQNVTLSCEQNLNHDAMYWYRQDPGQGLRLIYYSQIVNDFQKGDIAEGYSVSREKKESFPLTVTSAQKNPTAFYLCASSSIAGGPRNEQFFGPGTRLTVL.